A single sample is the source of the 14 T cell receptor beta chains below, sequenced in a study of early T cells in non-severe SARS-CoV-2 infection. From the 5' RACE reads, TCRdb called clonotypes with MiXCR, one entry per CDR3 protein. This table has 10,000 to 12,000 distinct CDR3 sequences, about 4.9% appearing once. Sequencing was carried out using whole blood. These receptors were taken from an adult who was a healthcare worker with PCR-confirmed SARS-CoV-2 infection or an uninfected control (not recorded which).

This clonotype was seen ten or more times. The chain employs TRBV11-1 and TRBJ2-6; 7 nucleotides agree with TRBD1. The length of the CDR3 is 16 residues. V trimming: 7 bases; J trimming: 0 bases; junction bases outside the gene matches: 6. CDR1 is SGHAT, CDR2 FQDESV, per germline (reference sequence). CDR3 protein: CASKTGAASGANVLTF. The CDR3 DNA follows: TGTGCCAGCAAAACAGGGGCCGCCTCTGGGGCCAACGTCCTGACTTTC.

This clonotype was observed many times. The chain carries TRBV11-2 and TRBJ2-1; D possibly corresponds to TRBD1 (6 bases). Trimming stripped 2 bases from V and 5 bases from J, with 13 bases between. This CDR3 is built from 15 residues. Per the germline V gene, CDR1 is SGHAT and CDR2 is FQNNGV. CDR3 coding DNA: TGTGCCAGCAGCTTACGAGGACAGATAAACAATGAGCAGTTCTTC. Translating gives CASSLRGQINNEQFF.

There are a few counts of this clonotype. V usage is TRBV6-5 and J usage is TRBJ2-6, with 8 bases identical to TRBD1. Germline assignment: CDR1 MNHEY and CDR2 SVGAGI. The CDR3 is 16 residues long. V gave up 5 bases and J gave up 0 bases; unmatched junction bases: 3. The CDR3 spells CASSRQGRSGANVLTF. CDR3 DNA sequence: TGTGCCAGCAGTCGACAGGGGCGCTCTGGGGCCAACGTCCTGACTTTC.

There are many counts of this clonotype. The V gene is TRBV12-3 or TRBV12-4, the J gene TRBJ2-1; no firm D call. The CDR3 contains 12 residues. V was clipped by 2 bases and J by 4 bases, with 3 bases between them. CDR3: CASSLSYNEQFF. The CDR3 bases are TGTGCCAGCAGTTTAAGTTACAATGAGCAGTTCTTC.

This chain uses TRBV3-1 with TRBJ1-2, with D unclear. Germline CDR1 is LGHDT and CDR2 is YNNKEL (reference sequence). The CDR3 is made up of 14 amino acids. V was trimmed by 1 base and J by 3 bases, leaving 9 bases between them. CDR3 coding DNA: TGTGCCAGCAGCCAAGTCGACGGATACTATGGCTACACCTTC. Protein product: CASSQVDGYYGYTF. The variable domain in full, with the rest retrieved from reference TRBV3-1 and TRBJ1-2, is DTAVSQTPKYLVTQMGNDKSIKCEQNLGHDTMYWYKQDSKKFLKIMFSYNNKELIINETVPNRFSPKSPDKAHLNLHINSLELGDSAVYFCASSQVDGYYGYTFGSGTRLTVV.

This clonotype was recorded many times. V is TRBV7-6 and J is TRBJ2-7, with D unclear. This CDR3 spans 12 amino acids. The ends were cut back, 1 base at V and 4 bases at J, with 5 bases in the middle. Germline CDR1 is SGHVS and CDR2 is FNYEAQ. The DNA for the CDR3 is TGTGCCAGCAGCTTAGACGCTTACGAGCAGTACTTC. Encoded protein: CASSLDAYEQYF.

This clonotype has a count of ten or more. V gene TRBV15 combines with J gene TRBJ2-5, with no clear D. The CDR3 extends over 13 amino acids. Germline loops: CDR1 LNHNV, CDR2 YYDKDF (reference sequence). Trimming removed 2 bases from V and 0 bases from J, with 4 bases in between. CDR3 in amino acids: CATSRLNQETQYF. As DNA, the CDR3 is TGTGCCACCAGCAGATTGAACCAAGAGACCCAGTACTTC.

The chain uses TRBV12-3 or TRBV12-4 and TRBJ2-3; possible D gene TRBD2, 6 bases. V was trimmed by 6 bases and J by 0 bases, leaving 13 bases between them. The CDR3 is 15 residues long. CDR3 loop: CASSMWGLSTDTQYF. In DNA, the CDR3 is TGTGCCAGCAGCATGTGGGGACTGAGCACAGATACGCAGTATTTT.

This clonotype was observed many times. This chain joins TRBV11-3 and TRBJ2-1, with a tentative D call TRBD2 (6 bases). The V and J ends lost 5 bases and 8 bases respectively, with 16 bases between them. Germline assignment: CDR1 SGHNT and CDR2 YENEEA. CDR3 length: 14 amino acids. In nucleotides, the CDR3 is TGTGCCAGCAGCCCCAGACTAGAGGATCATGAGCAGTTCTTC. Encoded protein: CASSPRLEDHEQFF.

This clonotype showed up just a few times. CDR3 residues: CASSFPWAPYEQYF. CDR3 in DNA: TGTGCCAGCAGTTTTCCTTGGGCCCCCTACGAGCAGTACTTC. This sequence joins TRBV12-3 or TRBV12-4 and TRBJ2-7; no firm D call. V was clipped by 3 bases and J by 2 bases, with 11 bases between them. The CDR3 has 14 amino acids.

This clonotype was seen ten or more times. This CDR3 is missing its conserved last phenylalanine or tryptophan, likely due to a read error. The chain uses TRBV5-1 and TRBJ2-1; 8 nucleotides line up with TRBD2. CDR1 is SGHRS and CDR2 is YFSETQ in the germline V gene. J gave up 9 bases and V 6 bases, and 8 bases lay outside the gene matches. There are 13 residues in the CDR3. CDR3 DNA: TGCGCCAGCACCGGGACTAGTTTCGTTGAGCAGTTCGTC. Amino acid sequence: CASTGTSFVEQFV.

Many counts were recorded for this clonotype. This chain joins TRBV7-7 and TRBJ2-3; D is uncertain. V lost 6 bases and J lost 0, with 10 bases in between. The CDR3 consists of 14 residues. Germline-derived CDR1 and CDR2 are SSHAT and FNYEAQ (reference sequence). This CDR3 reads CASSRLVSTDTQYF. Written as DNA, the CDR3 is TGTGCCAGCAGTCGACTGGTGAGCACAGATACGCAGTATTTT.

This chain joins TRBV7-6 and TRBJ2-2; the D gene is possibly TRBD1 (6 bases). Germline-derived CDR1 and CDR2 are SGHVS and FNYEAQ. V was trimmed by 3 bases and J by 3 bases, leaving 14 bases between them. This CDR3 spans 16 amino acids. This chain's CDR3 is CASSFLGQPDTGELFF. In nucleotides, the CDR3 is TGTGCCAGCAGCTTTCTTGGACAGCCGGACACCGGGGAGCTGTTTTTT.

This clonotype was seen more than once but under ten times. The V call is TRBV6-4, the J call TRBJ2-3; D might be TRBD2 (6 bases). Trimming pared 4 bases from V and 1 base from J, leaving 9 bases between. Looked up from germline, CDR1 is MRHNA and CDR2 is SNTAGT. The CDR3 consists of 14 residues. The CDR3 sequence is CASSVRGGTDTQYF. The CDR3 region has the DNA TGTGCCAGCAGTGTTCGCGGGGGCACAGATACGCAGTATTTT.